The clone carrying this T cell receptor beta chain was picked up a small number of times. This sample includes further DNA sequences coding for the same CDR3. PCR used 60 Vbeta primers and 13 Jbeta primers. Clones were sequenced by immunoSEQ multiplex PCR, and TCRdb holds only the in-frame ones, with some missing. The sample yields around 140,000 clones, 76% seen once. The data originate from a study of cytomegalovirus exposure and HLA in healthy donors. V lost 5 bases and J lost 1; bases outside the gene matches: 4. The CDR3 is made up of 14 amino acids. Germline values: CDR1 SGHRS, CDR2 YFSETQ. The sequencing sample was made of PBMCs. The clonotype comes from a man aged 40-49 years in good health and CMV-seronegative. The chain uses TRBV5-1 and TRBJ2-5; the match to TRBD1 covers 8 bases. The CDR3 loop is CASSSGQGQETQYF. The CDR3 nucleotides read TGCGCCAGCAGTTCCGGACAGGGCCAAGAGACCCAGTACTTC.